This is a list of T cell receptor beta chains from one sample in a study of CD8 T cells in ankylosing spondylitis. TCRdb analysed the 5' RACE reads with MiXCR anew, one entry per CDR3 protein. The table has some 800,000 distinct CDR3 sequences, roughly 12% seen once. The source material was blood, either unsorted or a sorted T cell fraction (not recorded which). These receptors came from a male donor with ankylosing spondylitis. Both conserved end residues are part of each CDR3. The D gene is left open where the match is weak. A clone size is listed for some rows: how often the clone was seen (once, few, many), or a class if it is expanded.

D,V,J,size,DNA,CDR3
NA,TRBV30,TRBJ2-7,NA,TGTGCCTGGGGGACTTTCTACGAGCAGTACTTC,CAWGTFYEQYF
NA,TRBV7-2,TRBJ2-3,few,TGTGCCAGCAGCTTACTTCGGGGGACTTACACAGATACGCAGTATTTT,CASSLLRGTYTDTQYF
NA,TRBV20-1,TRBJ2-5,NA,TGCAGTGCTAGAGATAGTCCCCTACAAGAGACCCAGTACTTC,CSARDSPLQETQYF
NA,TRBV18,TRBJ2-7,few,TGTGCCAGCTCAAAGGCGGCCTCCTACGAGCAGTACTTC,CASSKAASYEQYF
NA,TRBV5-1,TRBJ1-1,NA,TGCGCCAGCAGCTCCAATGAAGTCACTGAAGCTTTCTTT,CASSSNEVTEAFF
NA,TRBV28,TRBJ2-2,NA,TGTGCCACCACGACAGACAGCTCCGTCGGGGAGCTGTTTTTT,CATTTDSSVGELFF
NA,TRBV7-9,TRBJ1-1,many,TGTGCCAGCAGTTTGACTCAGGGTACTGAAGCTTTCTTT,CASSLTQGTEAFF
NA,TRBV5-1,TRBJ2-2,few,TGCGCCAGCGGCTTTCGGGGGAGTGCGACCGGGGAGCTGTTTTTT,CASGFRGSATGELFF
TRBD1,TRBV20-1,TRBJ1-4,NA,TGCAGTGCTAGTATAACCGGTCAGGGGGATGAAAAACTGTTTTTT,CSASITGQGDEKLFF
NA,TRBV20-1,TRBJ2-3,NA,TGCTGTGCCGAGAATTATAATACGCAGTATTTT,CCAENYNTQYF
NA,TRBV20-1,TRBJ1-5,many,TGCAGTGCTAGCGAGGGGGGCCAGCCCCAGCATTTT,CSASEGGQPQHF
NA,TRBV29-1,TRBJ2-2,NA,TGCAGCGTTCCCCCCCCTCCCGACGGTAACCACACCGGGGAGCTGTTTTTT,CSVPPPPDGNHTGELFF
TRBD1,TRBV10-3,TRBJ2-7,NA,TGTGCCATCAGTGTTGGGACAGGGGGCCTGGACCACGAGCAGTACTTC,CAISVGTGGLDHEQYF
NA,TRBV20-1,TRBJ2-6,NA,TGCAGTGCTAGATCCCGAACTGGGGCCAACGTCCTGACTTTC,CSARSRTGANVLTF
TRBD2,TRBV20-1,TRBJ2-1,few,TGCAGTGCTAGAGATTCCGAGCGGGAGGGTGTCACCTACAATGAGCAGTTCTTC,CSARDSEREGVTYNEQFF
NA,TRBV28,TRBJ2-7,NA,TGTGCCAGCAGCCATTCGGGACGCCTCTACGAGCAGTACTTC,CASSHSGRLYEQYF
NA,TRBV9,TRBJ2-1,NA,TGTGCCAGCAGCCCCCGGGGTAGCCTCAGCTCCTACAATGAGCAGTTCTTC,CASSPRGSLSSYNEQFF
TRBD2,TRBV29-1,TRBJ2-3,many,TGCAGCGTTGTGACTAGCGGGAGATCTGATACGCAGTATTTT,CSVVTSGRSDTQYF
TRBD2,TRBV20-1,TRBJ2-3,NA,TGCAGTCCGGAGGGACTAGCGGGAGGGAGAGATACGCAGTATTTT,CSPEGLAGGRDTQYF
TRBD1,TRBV2,TRBJ1-2,NA,TGTGCCAGCAGTGAGGAGGGACAGATCTATGGCTACACCTTC,CASSEEGQIYGYTF
NA,TRBV4-3,TRBJ2-3,NA,TGCGCCAGCAGCCCGGACATAAGCACAGATACGCAGTATTTT,CASSPDISTDTQYF
NA,TRBV20-1,TRBJ2-3,NA,TGCAGTTTTCTCAGCGGCCTATCAGCGGCTAGCACAGATACGCAGTATTTT,CSFLSGLSAASTDTQYF
NA,TRBV20-1,TRBJ1-2,NA,TGCAGTTCCCCTCCTAACTATGGCTACACCTTC,CSSPPNYGYTF
NA,TRBV6-5,TRBJ2-7,few,TGTGCCAGCAGTTACTTAGCTCGGGCCTTCTACGAGCAGTACTTC,CASSYLARAFYEQYF
TRBD1,TRBV6-1,TRBJ1-2,NA,TGTGCCAGCGGAGCCGGGACAGTTTATGGCTACACCTTC,CASGAGTVYGYTF
NA,TRBV20-1,TRBJ2-7,few,TGCAGTGCTCACCGCCCCCCGTACGAGCAGTACTTC,CSAHRPPYEQYF
NA,TRBV5-5,TRBJ2-3,few,TGTGCCAGCAGGGGGACAACCTACACAGATGCGCAGTATTTT,CASRGTTYTDAQYF
NA,TRBV20-1,TRBJ1-2,few,TGCAGTGCTACAACCCCGGGGAGGGGCTATGGCTACACCTTC,CSATTPGRGYGYTF
NA,TRBV5-1,TRBJ2-7,NA,TGCGCCAGCAGCTTGATGGACTCTGCCTACGAGCAGTACTTC,CASSLMDSAYEQYF